The clone carrying this T cell receptor beta chain has only a few counts. Antigen: not known. V lost 4 bases to trimming and J lost 2 bases, with 8 bases between them. CDR1 and CDR2 from the germline V gene are SGHTA and FQGNSA. The CDR3 totals 13 residues. The data were obtained in a study of CD8+ T cells in alopecia areata. Study results and caveats: As there was one nonresponder, how baseline CD8+ expansion relates to response remains uncertain. Tofacitinib yielded significantly lower scalp clonality and fewer expanded CD8+ clones among the top 100.

Treatment described: oral pan-JAK inhibitor, 5-10 mg twice daily. The investigators collected lesional scalp punch biopsies and peripheral blood from alopecia areata patients. RNA extraction was followed by reverse transcription into cDNA, which acted as the sequencing template. TCRdb's table, derived via immunoSEQ multiplex PCR, lists solely in-frame clones and lacks some. The sample carries about 210,000 clones, over 40% recorded once. The specimen was CD4+ T cells sorted from blood, collected around week 36, from a patient treated with tofacitinib. The chain recombines TRBV7-2 with TRBJ2-5, with a tentative D call TRBD1 (6 bases). This clonotype originated in a human donor with alopecia areata. The CDR3 DNA follows: TGTGCCAGCAGCTACGACAGGCAAGAGACCCAGTACTTC. Amino acid sequence: CASSYDRQETQYF.